This TCR beta chain was sequenced during a study of shared clonotypes between healthy human individuals. Across the whole study: Donors had three CD4 naive, three CD4 memory, two CD8 naive and one CD8 memory plate apiece.

General study findings and limits: Rarefaction revealed incomplete sorted-subset sequencing despite large depth.

To note about this clone: The antigen remains unidentified.

The authors ran the assay at deep level. The data were produced by immunoSEQ multiplex PCR, yet TCRdb's version contains in-frame clones alone and is incomplete. This table holds a few million clones, 90% to 97% found once. In germline, CDR1 is MNHEY, CDR2 SVGAGI. CDR3 length: 13 residues. Trimming removed 2 bases from V and 8 bases from J, with 7 bases in between. Donors comprised healthy HIV-negative adults lacking recent acute infections or vaccinations. The chain links TRBV6-5 to TRBJ1-6; D perhaps matches TRBD1 (6 bases). This sequence was found in a man between 18 and 35 years old in good health. Material for sequencing was naive CD4+ T cells sorted from blood. The subset denotes: CD45RA+ positively selected. CDR3: CASSYDRYSPLHF. Here the CDR3 DNA reads TGTGCCAGCAGTTACGACAGGTATTCACCCCTCCACTTT.